The 29 T cell receptor beta chains below all came from one sample that was sequenced in a study of control samples from healthy donors and cancer patients. Measured with immunoSEQ multiplex PCR; TCRdb has only the in-frame clones, and not every one. The table records roughly 120,000 clones, 93% of them present only once. Sequenced input: blood. The receptor set was obtained from a man under 40 in good health.

The V gene is TRBV21-1, the J gene TRBJ2-3; TRBD1, the D gene given by the table, was not confirmed from the DNA. TRBV21-1 is deemed a pseudogene. The CDR3 totals 15 residues. This CDR3 is CASSKVYRSTDTQYF. DNA of the CDR3: TGTGCCAGCAGCAAAGTTTACAGGAGCACAGATACGCAGTATTTT.

CDR3 coding DNA: TGTGCCAGCAGCGTAGCGGAGCTCAATGAGCAGTTCTTC. As protein: CASSVAELNEQFF. V gene TRBV9 combines with J gene TRBJ2-1; D not resolved. Germline V gives CDR1 SGDLS, CDR2 YYNGEE. The V and J ends lost 0 bases and 6 bases respectively, with 7 bases between them. The CDR3 covers 13 residues.

J is TRBJ2-7 and V is TRBV27; a possible D gene is TRBD1 (5 bases). V lost 6 bases and J lost 3, with 15 bases in between. CDR3 length: 14 residues. CDR1 is MNHEY and CDR2 is SMNVEV in the germline V gene (reference sequence). The CDR3 sequence: CASRPTAMIYEQYF. CDR3 in DNA: TGTGCCAGCAGGCCGACAGCCATGATCTACGAGCAGTACTTC.

In this sample, this clone turned up once. This chain joins TRBV10-3 and TRBJ1-2; D gene uncertain. V was pared by 2 bases and J by 2 bases, with 9 bases between. Germline CDR1 and CDR2: ENHRY and SYGVKD. The length of the CDR3 is 14 residues. For the CDR3, the DNA is TGTGCCATCAGTGAGCCTTCAAGGAACTATGGCTACACCTTC. Its translation: CAISEPSRNYGYTF.

The chain is built from TRBV24-1 and TRBJ1-5, with 7 positions matching TRBD1. Per germline, CDR1 KGHDR and CDR2 SFDVKD. The CDR3 runs to 15 residues. V lost 2 bases, J lost 5 bases, and 5 bases stayed unmatched. CDR3 loop: CATSDYDRADQPQHF. The DNA of the CDR3 is TGTGCCACCAGTGATTACGACAGGGCGGATCAGCCCCAGCATTTT.

The CDR3 is CSASRQAGYTF. The CDR3 coding sequence is TGCAGTGCTAGTCGGCAGGCGGGCTACACCTTC. The chain employs TRBV20-1 and TRBJ1-2; no clear D gene. Trimming removed 3 bases from V and 8 bases from J, with 10 bases in between. The CDR3 loop spans 11 amino acids. CDR1 is DFQATT and CDR2 is SNEGSKA in the germline V gene (reference sequence).

The chain joins TRBV5-1 to TRBJ2-3; maybe TRBD2 (5 bases). Germline V gives CDR1 SGHRS, CDR2 YFSETQ. V was cut by 4 bases and J by 7 bases, with 22 bases left in between. The CDR3 extends over 16 amino acids. Here the CDR3 reads CASSLVAGGTGNTQYF. CDR3 nucleotides: TGCGCCAGCAGCCTGGTCGCCGGAGGAACGGGAAATACGCAGTATTTT. The full variable domain, rest sourced from reference TRBV5-1 and TRBJ2-3, is KAGVTQTPRYLIKTRGQQVTLSCSPISGHRSVSWYQQTPGQGLQFLFEYFSETQRNKGNFPGRFSGRQFSNSRSEMNVSTLELGDSALYLCASSLVAGGTGNTQYFGPGTRLTVL.

The chain employs TRBV19 and TRBJ1-2, with D possibly TRBD1 on 5 matching bases. The CDR3 contains 16 residues. The V and J ends lost 7 bases and 3 bases respectively, with 21 bases between them. Germline assignment: CDR1 LNHDA and CDR2 SQIVND (reference sequence). CDR3 in amino acids: CASTNGGGTTDYGYTF. CDR3 bases: TGTGCCAGTACCAATGGCGGGGGTACTACGGACTATGGCTACACCTTC.

This sequence joins TRBV5-3 and TRBJ1-1, with 8 bases fitting TRBD1. TRBV5-3 qualifies as an ORF whose function is uncertain. The length of the CDR3 is 17 residues. CDR3 in amino acids: CVTSHQTGVGEKAEAFF. DNA of the CDR3: TGTGTCACCAGTCATCAGACAGGGGTGGGGGAGAAAGCTGAAGCTTTCTTT.

The genes are TRBV6-5 and TRBJ2-7, with TRBD1 identical over 9 bases. The CDR3 is 13 amino acids. CDR1 and CDR2 from the germline V gene are MNHEY and SVGAGI. J lost 3 bases, V lost 10 bases, and 7 bases had no gene match. The CDR3 coding sequence is TGTGCCACCCTGACAGGGGGGGGCTACGAGCAGTACTTC. This gives the protein CATLTGGGYEQYF.

This chain connects TRBV27 to TRBJ1-4; the D gene is possibly TRBD1 (6 bases). The V gene's germline CDR1 is MNHEY and CDR2 SMNVEV (reference sequence). The CDR3 loop spans 13 amino acids. Trimming removed 2 bases from V and 11 bases from J, with 12 bases in between. The CDR3 loop is CASSLRGGWKLFF. CDR3 coding DNA: TGTGCCAGCAGTTTAAGGGGGGGATGGAAACTGTTTTTT. The entire variable domain, with the rest obtained from reference TRBV27 and TRBJ1-4, is as follows: EAQVTQNPRYLITVTGKKLTVTCSQNMNHEYMSWYRQDPGLGLRQIYYSMNVEVTDKGDVPEGYKVSRKEKRNFPLILESPSPNQTSLYFCASSLRGGWKLFFGSGTQLSVL.

The rearrangement joins TRBV27 to TRBJ1-2, with TRBD1 matching 11 bases. The CDR3 covers 13 residues. Germline loops: CDR1 MNHEY, CDR2 SMNVEV (reference sequence). V was clipped by 8 bases and J by 6 bases; unmatched bases: 5. Here the CDR3 DNA reads TGTGCCAGCGCGGACAGGGGGCAGGATGGCTACACCTTC. This gives the protein CASADRGQDGYTF.

The genes are TRBV29-1 and TRBJ2-5; 10 nucleotides line up with TRBD1. CDR1 and CDR2 (germline): SQVTM, ANQGSEA. The ends lost 2 bases at V and 4 bases at J; junction bases unmatched: 1. The CDR3 has 13 residues. The CDR3 sequence: CSVERTGGETQYF. CDR3 nucleotides: TGCAGCGTTGAACGGACAGGGGGAGAGACCCAGTACTTC. Variable domain in full (rest from reference TRBV29-1 and TRBJ2-5): SAVISQKPSRDICQRGTSLTIQCQVDSQVTMMFWYRQQPGQSLTLIATANQGSEATYESGFVIDKFPISRPNLTFSTLTVSNMSPEDSSIYLCSVERTGGETQYFGPGTRLLVL.

CDR3 DNA sequence: TGTGCCAGCAGCCGGAACGCAAATGAGCAGTTCTTC. Translated, it gives CASSRNANEQFF. J is TRBJ2-1 and V is TRBV3-1 (or the pseudogene TRBV3-2); no clear D. Trimming took 4 bases from V and 7 from J, leaving 8 bases between them. The CDR3 sequence is 12 residues long. Germline V CDR1 and CDR2: LGHDT, YNNKEL (reference sequence).

The gene calls are TRBV2 and TRBJ2-5, with 7 nucleotides matching TRBD1. The CDR3 extends over 16 amino acids. Germline lookup yields CDR1 SNHLY and CDR2 FYNNEI. V was clipped by 6 bases and J by 1 base; unmatched bases: 11. In DNA, the CDR3 is TGTGCCAGCAGCCACAAAACGGACAGGATCCAAGAGACCCAGTACTTC. As protein: CASSHKTDRIQETQYF.

The chain carries TRBV2 and TRBJ1-4; D unclear. CDR1 is SNHLY and CDR2 is FYNNEI in the germline V gene. The CDR3 loop spans 12 amino acids. Trimming left V 10 bases short and J 8 bases short, with 14 bases between. CDR3 residues: CATGPEGEKLFF. The CDR3 DNA reads as TGTGCCACCGGACCGGAGGGAGAAAAACTGTTTTTT.

This clone was counted once. This chain connects TRBV30 to TRBJ1-5, with a possible D match to TRBD1 (5 bases). CDR3 length equals 13 residues. CDR1 and CDR2 from the germline V gene are GTSNPN and SVGIG (reference sequence). Trimming took 7 bases from V and 4 from J, leaving 14 bases between them. Here the CDR3 reads CAYRGAGNQPQHF. CDR3 bases: TGTGCCTACCGTGGAGCAGGGAATCAGCCCCAGCATTTT.

This chain joins TRBV23-1 and TRBJ1-5; D gene ambiguous. TRBV23-1 is an ORF, and what it does is uncertain. V shed 2 bases and J shed 5 bases, with 4 bases lying between them. The CDR3 loop spans 12 amino acids. CDR3 sequence: CASSQRDQPQHF. The CDR3 DNA reads as TGCGCCAGCAGTCAACGGGATCAGCCCCAGCATTTT.

DNA of the CDR3: TGTGCCAGCACCCCGGGGGGGAACACTGAAGCTTTCTTT. This encodes CASTPGGNTEAFF. The chain couples TRBV6-5 to TRBJ1-1; TRBD1 is a possible D gene (5 bases). The CDR3 is 13 residues long. The germline CDR1 and CDR2 sequences are MNHEY and SVGAGI. V lost 7 bases and J lost 1, with 10 bases in between.

Note on this clone: The sample has other DNA sequences that encode this CDR3 too. The rearrangement links TRBV5-1 to TRBJ2-2, with D possibly TRBD1 on 7 matching bases. The germline CDR1 and CDR2 sequences are SGHRS and YFSETQ. With 2 bases removed from V and 3 bases from J, the gap between germline ends came to 14 bases. This CDR3 has 16 residues. The CDR3: CASSFGAGGYTGELFF. CDR3 DNA sequence: TGCGCCAGCAGCTTTGGGGCAGGGGGGTACACCGGGGAGCTGTTTTTT.

CDR3 nucleotides: TGCGCCAGCAGCTTGAGCAGGGCAGGGTTTGAAAAACTGTTTTTT. Translated, it gives CASSLSRAGFEKLFF. V and J are TRBV5-1 and TRBJ1-4, with a possible D match to TRBD1 (5 bases). CDR1 and CDR2 from the germline V gene are SGHRS and YFSETQ. There are 15 residues in the CDR3. Trimming took 1 base from V and 7 from J, leaving 14 bases between them. The full variable domain, in which reference TRBV5-1 and TRBJ1-4 provide the parts outside the CDR3, is KAGVTQTPRYLIKTRGQQVTLSCSPISGHRSVSWYQQTPGQGLQFLFEYFSETQRNKGNFPGRFSGRQFSNSRSEMNVSTLELGDSALYLCASSLSRAGFEKLFFGSGTQLSVL.

In this sample, this clone turned up a few times. This rearrangement joins TRBV5-1 to TRBJ2-7; 8 bases agree with TRBD1. The CDR3 contains 16 residues. Germline V lookup: CDR1 SGHRS, CDR2 YFSETQ. The V segment lost 1 base and the J segment 4 bases; nucleotides outside the gene matches: 10. For the CDR3, the DNA is TGCGCCAGCAGCTTGTCACCTGTGGACAGGGCTTACGAGCAGTACTTC. Translated, it gives CASSLSPVDRAYEQYF.

CDR3 DNA: TGTGCCAGCAGCCCCGACGGCTCCTACGAGCAGTACTTC. Translating it yields CASSPDGSYEQYF. V is TRBV7-9 and J is TRBJ2-7; no firm D call. V shed 5 bases and J shed 0 bases, with 8 bases lying between them. This CDR3 is 13 amino acids long. CDR1 and CDR2 from the germline V gene are SEHNR and FQNEAQ (reference sequence). Combining the CDR3 with reference TRBV7-9 and TRBJ2-7 gives the whole variable domain DTGVSQNPRHKITKRGQNVTFRCDPISEHNRLYWYRQTLGQGPEFLTYFQNEAQLEKSRLLSDRFSAERPKGSFSTLEIQRTEQGDSAMYLCASSPDGSYEQYFGPGTRLTVT.

This clone came up once. This chain links TRBV3-1 (or the pseudogene TRBV3-2) with TRBJ2-3, with D maybe TRBD2 (6 bases). The CDR3 covers 13 residues. CDR1 and CDR2 (germline): LGHDT, YNNKEL (reference sequence). V shed 4 bases and J shed 5 bases, with 10 bases lying between them. For the CDR3, the DNA is TGTGCCAGCAGCCCTTGGGGAGGAGATACGCAGTATTTT. Translation: CASSPWGGDTQYF.

This clone has just one count. The V call is TRBV6-4, the J call TRBJ2-3, with D possibly matching TRBD1 (6 bases). Germline CDR1 reads MRHNA; CDR2 reads SNTAGT. The CDR3 spans 15 residues. V lost 2 bases to trimming and J lost 1 base, with 10 bases between them. CDR3 sequence (DNA): TGTGCCAGCAGTGACAGGGGACATGGCACAGATACGCAGTATTTT. It translates to CASSDRGHGTDTQYF.

The chain employs TRBV27 and TRBJ2-3; 7 nucleotides align to TRBD1. With 6 bases clipped from V and 0 bases from J, the junction kept 3 bases outside the gene matches. CDR1 is MNHEY, CDR2 SMNVEV, per germline (reference sequence). This CDR3 region has 14 residues. CDR3 region: CASRKDRSTDTQYF. The CDR3 DNA reads TGTGCCAGCAGGAAGGACAGGAGCACAGATACGCAGTATTTT.

The gene calls are TRBV25-1 and TRBJ2-5; TRBD2 agrees at 9 bases. Losses at the gene ends were 2 bases for V and 3 bases for J; bases not matched to a gene: 4. Germline V gene data show CDR1 as MGHDK and CDR2 as SYGVNS. The CDR3 is 15 amino acids. As DNA, the CDR3 is TGTGCCAGCAGTGAAAAAAGGACTAGCGAAGAGACCCAGTACTTC. It encodes CASSEKRTSEETQYF.

The rearrangement links TRBV18 to TRBJ1-1; D unclear. CDR3 length: 13 residues. Between the trimmed V and J ends, which lost 6 bases and 4 bases, there was a span of 12 bases. Germline CDR1 KGHSH, CDR2 LQKENI. The CDR3, as DNA: TGTGCCAGCTCCTCGGGGTTGGGCACTGAAGCTTTCTTT. This sequence encodes CASSSGLGTEAFF.

J is TRBJ2-7 and V is TRBV28, with 7 bases identical to TRBD1. This CDR3 spans 15 amino acids. Germline CDR1 reads MDHEN; CDR2 reads SYDVKM. V was pared by 6 bases and J by 0 bases, with 8 bases of the junction left unmatched. The CDR3 is CASSNAGTDSYEQYF. The CDR3 DNA reads TGTGCCAGCAGCAACGCCGGGACAGACTCCTACGAGCAGTACTTC.